The 29 T cell receptor beta chains listed next were all sequenced from one sample in a study of radiation and T cells in renal cell carcinoma. Assay used: immunoSEQ multiplex PCR; TCRdb lists only in-frame clones, some missing. The table has 94,000 or so clones, approximately 83% seen once; the top ten hold 6% to 7%. Time point indicated: baseline pretreatment blood. Treatment noted: 15 Gy SBRT to primary tumor, nephrectomy 4 weeks later. The sample consisted of blood, taken from a patient whose treatment included radiotherapy and nephrectomy. The receptors come from a man aged 55 to 69 with renal cell carcinoma.

The sample holds a few counts of this clone. V is TRBV29-1 and J is TRBJ2-5; TRBD1 agrees at 9 bases. Germline CDR1 is SQVTM and CDR2 is ANQGSEA. V dropped 7 bases and J dropped 3; count of bases not matched to a gene: 6. This CDR3 contains 13 residues. CDR3 loop: CSARDRVEETQYF. CDR3 sequence (DNA): TGCAGCGCACGGGACAGGGTAGAAGAGACCCAGTACTTC.

V is TRBV27 and J is TRBJ2-7; 9 bases map to TRBD2. The CDR3 runs 15 residues. Losses at the gene ends were 5 bases for V and 6 bases for J; bases not matched to a gene: 11. Germline assignment: CDR1 MNHEY and CDR2 SMNVEV (reference sequence). The CDR3 sequence: CASSRVAGDSAEQYF. The CDR3 DNA is TGTGCCAGCAGTCGGGTAGCGGGGGATTCCGCCGAGCAGTACTTC.

V is TRBV5-1 and J is TRBJ1-1, with 10 bases matching TRBD1. J gave up 0 bases and V 0 bases, and 5 bases lay outside the gene matches. This CDR3 contains 17 residues. Germline-derived CDR1 and CDR2 are SGHRS and YFSETQ. The CDR3 DNA reads as TGCGCCAGCAGCTTGGCCTCCGGGACAGGGGTGAACACTGAAGCTTTCTTT. This gives the protein CASSLASGTGVNTEAFF.

This chain uses TRBV7-5 with TRBJ2-3. TRBV7-5 is deemed a pseudogene. There are 15 residues in the CDR3. This CDR3 reads CVRSLADPYTDTQYF. CDR3 nucleotides: TGTGTCAGAAGCTTAGCGGACCCATACACAGATACGCAGTATTTT.

The chain employs TRBV4-2 and TRBJ2-5; TRBD2 matches at 7 bases. J was trimmed by 1 base and V by 3 bases; bases with no gene match: 5. CDR1 and CDR2 (germline): LGHNA, YNFKEQ. This CDR3 has 15 amino acids. This CDR3 is CASSQGSGSQETQYF. CDR3 bases: TGTGCCAGCAGCCAGGGTAGCGGGTCCCAAGAGACCCAGTACTTC.

V usage is TRBV25-1 and J usage is TRBJ2-3; perhaps TRBD1 as D (6 bases). The germline V gene encodes CDR1 MGHDK and CDR2 SYGVNS. CDR3 size: 12 residues. In DNA form, the CDR3 reads TGTGCTGTCAGGGGAGGCACAGATACGCAGTATTTT. Protein sequence: CAVRGGTDTQYF.

V and J are TRBV11-2 and TRBJ2-1; the D is unclear. Trimming stripped 1 base from V and 2 bases from J, with 15 bases between. CDR1 is SGHAT, CDR2 FQNNGV, per germline. CDR3 length equals 17 residues. CDR3 loop: CASSLGHDSPPYNEQFF. CDR3 sequence (DNA): TGTGCCAGCAGCTTAGGTCATGACTCCCCGCCCTACAATGAGCAGTTCTTC.

V and J are TRBV27 and TRBJ2-5, with unresolved D. CDR1 and CDR2 from the germline V gene are MNHEY and SMNVEV (reference sequence). V lost 8 bases and J lost 1, with 29 bases in between. The CDR3 sequence is 19 residues long. The CDR3 spells CASLENSDGPGSPQETQYF. In nucleotides, the CDR3 is TGTGCCAGCCTCGAAAATTCAGACGGCCCAGGATCGCCCCAAGAGACCCAGTACTTC.

With respect to this clone: Other DNA sequences in the same sample also yield this CDR3. This sequence joins TRBV28 and TRBJ2-7; D gene ambiguous. This CDR3 contains 12 residues. V was shortened by 4 bases and J by 4 bases, with 8 bases between the two germline ends. CDR1 and CDR2 (germline): MDHEN, SYDVKM. CDR3 in amino acids: CASSSGPYEQYF. For the CDR3, the DNA is TGTGCCAGCAGTTCGGGCCCATACGAGCAGTACTTC. The full variable domain, completed using reference TRBV28 and TRBJ2-7, is DVKVTQSSRYLVKRTGEKVFLECVQDMDHENMFWYRQDPGLGLRLIYFSYDVKMKEKGDIPEGYSVSREKKERFSLILESASTNQTSMYLCASSSGPYEQYFGPGTRLTVT.

J is TRBJ2-2 and V is TRBV28; D is possibly TRBD2 (7 bases). Trimming pared 1 base from V and 3 bases from J, leaving 9 bases between. Germline loops: CDR1 MDHEN, CDR2 SYDVKM. The CDR3 sequence is 15 residues long. The DNA for the CDR3 is TGTGCCAGCAGTTTATCCGGGGGGCACACCGGGGAGCTGTTTTTT. Translated: CASSLSGGHTGELFF.

The V gene is TRBV2, the J gene TRBJ2-3; tentative D call: TRBD2 (6 bases). Germline values: CDR1 SNHLY, CDR2 FYNNEI. CDR3 length: 15 residues. Trimming cost V 2 bases and J 0 bases, with 9 bases left between them. The CDR3 DNA reads as TGTGCCAGCAGTGAATTCGGGGGAAGCACAGATACGCAGTATTTT. Translating it yields CASSEFGGSTDTQYF. Based on the CDR3 plus reference TRBV2 and TRBJ2-3, the full variable domain is EPEVTQTPSHQVTQMGQEVILRCVPISNHLYFYWYRQILGQKVEFLVSFYNNEISEKSEIFDDQFSVERPDGSNFTLKIRSTKLEDSAMYFCASSEFGGSTDTQYFGPGTRLTVL.

The gene calls are TRBV7-8 and TRBJ2-7; D might be TRBD1 or TRBD2, each matching 5 bases. From germline, CDR1 is SGHVS and CDR2 FQNEAQ. The CDR3 spans 12 residues. V lost 2 bases, J lost 7 bases, and 9 bases lay in between. The CDR3 protein is CASSLMGEEQYF. As DNA, the CDR3 is TGTGCCAGCAGCTTAATGGGGGAGGAGCAGTACTTC.

The chain uses TRBV5-1 and TRBJ2-7; the match to TRBD1 covers 8 bases. The CDR3 covers 14 residues. J lost 2 bases, V lost 7 bases, and 8 bases had no gene match. Germline assignment: CDR1 SGHRS and CDR2 YFSETQ. The CDR3 here is CASRGTGGTYEQYF. The CDR3, as DNA: TGCGCCAGCCGAGGTACAGGGGGGACCTACGAGCAGTACTTC.

The chain recombines TRBV7-7 with TRBJ2-7, with D possibly matching TRBD2 (5 bases). This CDR3 region has 13 residues. Germline loops: CDR1 SSHAT, CDR2 FNYEAQ (reference sequence). V shed 0 bases and J shed 7 bases, with 10 bases lying between them. The CDR3 DNA follows: TGTGCCAGCAGCTTAGCGGTGGGCGGGGAGCAGTACTTC. As protein: CASSLAVGGEQYF.

The gene calls are TRBV4-1 and TRBJ2-7; D not certain. In germline, CDR1 is MGHRA, CDR2 YSYEKL. CDR3 length equals 12 residues. The ends were cut back, 7 bases at V and 6 bases at J, with 13 bases in the middle. The CDR3 here is CASTGLICEQYF. CDR3 DNA sequence: TGCGCCAGCACGGGCCTTATTTGCGAGCAGTACTTC.

CDR3 amino acids: CASSQNTGASADTQYF. The CDR3 DNA reads as TGCGCCAGCAGCCAGAACACAGGGGCGAGCGCAGATACGCAGTATTTT. The chain couples TRBV5-1 to TRBJ2-3, with 7 bases that match TRBD1. Unmatched junction bases numbered 12, after V lost 4 bases and J lost 4 bases. The CDR3 is 16 amino acids. In germline, CDR1 is SGHRS, CDR2 YFSETQ.

The CDR3 DNA reads as TGTGCCAGCACCCAAGGGGTCGGGACGCACACCGGGGAGCTGTTTTTT. It translates to CASTQGVGTHTGELFF. The chain combines TRBV6-6 with TRBJ2-2, with D possibly being TRBD1 or TRBD2 (5 bases each). CDR1 is MNHNY and CDR2 is SVGAGI in the germline V gene (reference sequence). This CDR3 comprises 16 residues. The V end lost 7 bases, the J end lost 3 bases, and 18 bases lay between the germline ends.

This clone came up a few times. This chain connects TRBV28 to TRBJ1-1; D may be TRBD1 (5 bases). CDR3 length: 15 amino acids. Per germline, CDR1 MDHEN and CDR2 SYDVKM. V shed 8 bases and J shed 0 bases, with 16 bases lying between them. CDR3 sequence (DNA): TGTGCCAGCGGTGGCGACAGAACCTTGAACACTGAAGCTTTCTTT. Translated, it gives CASGGDRTLNTEAFF.

The genes are TRBV19 and TRBJ1-4; D call uncertain. Trimming stripped 6 bases from V and 0 bases from J, with 14 bases between. CDR3 length: 16 amino acids. Germline loops: CDR1 LNHDA, CDR2 SQIVND (reference sequence). The CDR3, as DNA: TGTGCCAGTAGGTGGGTCGACGGATCAACTAATGAAAAACTGTTTTTT. It translates to CASRWVDGSTNEKLFF.

The rearrangement links TRBV27 to TRBJ2-1, with D maybe TRBD2 (6 bases). CDR3 length: 17 residues. Germline V lookup: CDR1 MNHEY, CDR2 SMNVEV (reference sequence). V lost 0 bases, J lost 5 bases, and 17 bases lay in between. The CDR3 loop reads CASSLSAGPAGNNEQFF. The CDR3 region has the DNA TGTGCCAGCAGTTTATCGGCGGGACCAGCAGGGAACAATGAGCAGTTCTTC.

The chain links TRBV11-3 to TRBJ2-1; 10 positions match TRBD2. Germline lookup yields CDR1 SGHNT and CDR2 YENEEA. The CDR3 length is 15 residues. Germline trimming cut 3 bases from V and 2 bases from J; bases unmatched to any gene: 1. The CDR3 DNA reads as TGTGCCAGCAGCTTGCTAGCGGGAGCCTACAATGAGCAGTTCTTC. Residues: CASSLLAGAYNEQFF.

CDR3 in amino acids: CASSLGQGGFVEELFF. Written as DNA, the CDR3 is TGTGCCAGCAGCTTAGGACAGGGAGGATTTGTCGAGGAGCTGTTTTTT. The rearrangement joins TRBV13 to TRBJ2-2; D is tentatively TRBD1 or TRBD2 (6 bases each). The CDR3 contains 16 residues. The V and J ends lost 0 bases and 10 bases respectively, with 18 bases between them. Germline V gives CDR1 PRHDT, CDR2 FYEKMQ (reference sequence).

The chain recombines TRBV28 with TRBJ1-2; TRBD1 matches at 10 bases. This CDR3 region has 13 residues. Germline V CDR1 and CDR2: MDHEN, SYDVKM. Trimming at V came to 6 bases and at J to 6 bases, leaving 4 bases not matched to a gene. CDR3 in amino acids: CASRGQGLHGYTF. As DNA, the CDR3 is TGTGCCAGCAGGGGACAGGGGCTTCATGGCTACACCTTC.

The rearrangement joins TRBV4-1 to TRBJ2-7; D not certain. This CDR3 region has 13 residues. The germline gives CDR1 MGHRA, CDR2 YSYEKL. Trimming cost V 1 base and J 3 bases, with 7 bases left between them. The CDR3 DNA is TGCGCCAGCAGCCAAGTTGGGATCTACGAGCAGTACTTC. It yields the protein CASSQVGIYEQYF.

The chain carries TRBV5-1 and TRBJ2-3, with 10 bases lining up with TRBD2. The ends lost 3 bases at V and 2 bases at J; junction bases unmatched: 6. Germline CDR1 is SGHRS and CDR2 is YFSETQ. This CDR3 contains 16 residues. The chain's CDR3 is CASSSAGTSVTDTQYF. CDR3 nucleotide sequence: TGCGCCAGCAGCTCTGCCGGGACTAGCGTCACAGATACGCAGTATTTT. Full variable domain (outside the CDR3, taken from reference TRBV5-1 and TRBJ2-3): KAGVTQTPRYLIKTRGQQVTLSCSPISGHRSVSWYQQTPGQGLQFLFEYFSETQRNKGNFPGRFSGRQFSNSRSEMNVSTLELGDSALYLCASSSAGTSVTDTQYFGPGTRLTVL.

The chain joins TRBV27 to TRBJ2-7, with 13 bases identical to TRBD2. The V and J ends lost 6 bases and 5 bases, in that order; junction bases with no gene match: 16. This CDR3 is built from 18 residues. Per the germline V gene, CDR1 is MNHEY and CDR2 is SMNVEV (reference sequence). CDR3 coding DNA: TGTGCCAGCAGGGGGACTAGCGGGATCCTTGGGGATCCCAACGAGCAGTACTTC. Translating gives CASRGTSGILGDPNEQYF.

The V call is TRBV11-3, the J call TRBJ2-2; possibly TRBD2 for D (6 bases). The CDR3 is 16 residues long. The germline CDR1 and CDR2 sequences are SGHNT and YENEEA. V dropped 0 bases and J dropped 2 bases, with 10 bases sitting between them. For the CDR3, the DNA is TGTGCCAGCAGCTTAGATTTGGCGGGAAACACCGGGGAGCTGTTTTTT. Protein sequence: CASSLDLAGNTGELFF.

The chain joins TRBV6-5 to TRBJ1-2; 7 nucleotides agree with TRBD1. In germline, CDR1 is MNHEY, CDR2 SVGAGI. V shed 4 bases, J shed 5 bases, and the junction held 10 bases outside the gene matches. The CDR3 has 15 residues. The CDR3 protein is CASSSPPGTAYGYTF. The CDR3 DNA reads TGTGCCAGCAGTTCTCCCCCGGGGACAGCTTATGGCTACACCTTC.

This sequence joins TRBV11-2 and TRBJ2-3; D possibly corresponds to TRBD1 (5 bases). Germline loops: CDR1 SGHAT, CDR2 FQNNGV. Trimming took off 0 bases at V and 5 bases at J, with 15 bases between the two ends. The CDR3 has 16 amino acids. CDR3 sequence: CASSLDLAGSLDTQYF. The CDR3 region has the DNA TGTGCCAGCAGCTTAGACTTGGCAGGGTCTTTAGATACGCAGTATTTT.